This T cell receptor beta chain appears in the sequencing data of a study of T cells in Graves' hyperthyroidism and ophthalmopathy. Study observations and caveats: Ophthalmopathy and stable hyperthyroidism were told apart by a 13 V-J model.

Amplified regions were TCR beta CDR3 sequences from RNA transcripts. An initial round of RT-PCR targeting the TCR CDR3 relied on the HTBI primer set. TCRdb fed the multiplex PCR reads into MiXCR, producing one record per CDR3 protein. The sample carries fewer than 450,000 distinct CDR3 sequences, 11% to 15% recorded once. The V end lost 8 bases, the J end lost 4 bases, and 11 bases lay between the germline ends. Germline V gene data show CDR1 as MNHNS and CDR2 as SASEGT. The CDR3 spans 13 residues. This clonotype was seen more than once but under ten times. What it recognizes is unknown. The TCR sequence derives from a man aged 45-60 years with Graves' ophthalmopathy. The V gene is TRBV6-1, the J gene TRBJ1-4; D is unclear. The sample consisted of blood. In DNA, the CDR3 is TGTGCCAGCGGGGAAGGGTATAATGAAAAACTGTTTTTT. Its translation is CASGEGYNEKLFF.